The 15 T cell receptor beta chains below come from one sample, sequenced in a study of blood T cell repertoires in COVID-19. Using immunoSEQ multiplex PCR, the repertoire was profiled, and TCRdb retains in-frame clones only, with some absent. The table has tens of thousands of clones, around 80% seen once. Source material: peripheral blood. The receptors come from a man between 65 and 85 years old with acute or convalescent COVID-19.

The chain links TRBV7-3 to TRBJ1-1; 8 bases line up with TRBD1. V was pared by 4 bases and J by 4 bases, with 11 bases of the junction left unmatched. Germline CDR1 SGHTA, CDR2 FQGTGA. The CDR3 runs 16 residues. The CDR3 reads CASSSLTTGGSTEAFF. The CDR3 coding sequence is TGTGCCAGCAGCTCGCTAACCACAGGGGGGAGCACTGAAGCTTTCTTT.

The chain uses TRBV7-2 and TRBJ2-3; 7 positions match TRBD1. Trimming cost V 0 bases and J 3 bases; bases outside gene matches: 9. Germline V gene sequence: CDR1 SGHTA, CDR2 FQGNSA. CDR3 size: 17 residues. In DNA form, the CDR3 reads TGTGCCAGCAGCTTAGCGATAGACAGGGTGCATACAGATACGCAGTATTTT. It encodes CASSLAIDRVHTDTQYF.

This chain connects TRBV10-3 to TRBJ2-2, with D possibly matching TRBD2 (7 bases). V was shortened by 8 bases and J by 2 bases, with 15 bases between the two germline ends. In germline, CDR1 is ENHRY, CDR2 SYGVKD. The CDR3 contains 15 residues. Written as DNA, the CDR3 is TGTGCCATCTCACCCGCGGGGGCCAACACCGGGGAGCTGTTTTTT. Amino acid sequence: CAISPAGANTGELFF.

This clone appeared a few times. The chain recombines TRBV6-1 with TRBJ2-2; D possibly corresponds to TRBD1 (5 bases). This CDR3 has 18 amino acids. V dropped 1 base and J dropped 0 bases, with 15 bases sitting between them. CDR1 is MNHNS, CDR2 SASEGT, per germline. This CDR3 reads CASSEVGVRQTNTGELFF. In DNA, the CDR3 is TGTGCCAGCAGTGAAGTGGGTGTAAGACAGACGAACACCGGGGAGCTGTTTTTT.

This clone was recorded a few times. CDR3 in amino acids: CATGYPGGSYNEQFF. CDR3 coding DNA: TGTGCCACCGGATACCCGGGGGGCTCCTACAATGAGCAGTTCTTC. The V gene is TRBV19, the J gene TRBJ2-1; 7 nucleotides line up with TRBD2. Germline values: CDR1 LNHDA, CDR2 SQIVND (reference sequence). The CDR3 spans 15 residues. The V gene end was trimmed by 10 bases and the J gene end by 0 bases; junction bases not matched to a gene: 9.

The V and J genes are TRBV10-3 and TRBJ1-2; 9 nucleotides line up with TRBD1. Per germline, CDR1 ENHRY and CDR2 SYGVKD. J gave up 0 bases and V 6 bases, and 11 bases lay outside the gene matches. This CDR3 region has 17 residues. In nucleotides, the CDR3 is TGTGCCATCAGGAGCCTCGGGACAGGGCAACCTAACTATGGCTACACCTTC. It is translated as CAIRSLGTGQPNYGYTF.

The chain combines TRBV10-3 with TRBJ2-1, with D possibly being TRBD2 (5 bases). This CDR3 contains 16 residues. CDR1 is ENHRY, CDR2 SYGVKD, per germline. Trimming shortened V by 3 bases and J by 0 bases, and 12 bases separated the two germline ends. This chain's CDR3 is CAISDPGRASYNEQFF. The CDR3, as DNA: TGTGCCATCAGTGACCCCGGGCGGGCCTCCTACAATGAGCAGTTCTTC.

The J gene is TRBJ1-2, the V gene TRBV6-5; 11 bases align to TRBD1. Germline V CDR1 and CDR2: MNHEY, SVGAGI. The CDR3 has 15 amino acids. V lost 5 bases to trimming and J lost 6 bases; unmatched junction nucleotides: 8. Here the CDR3 reads CASSRRTGGADGYTF. The CDR3 nucleotides are TGTGCCAGCAGTAGACGGACAGGGGGCGCGGATGGCTACACCTTC.

This clone appeared once. The chain employs TRBV19 and TRBJ2-7, with 13 bases fitting TRBD2. V trimming: 6 bases; J trimming: 2 bases; junction bases outside the gene matches: 4. CDR3 length equals 15 residues. Germline V gene lookup returns CDR1 LNHDA and CDR2 SQIVND (reference sequence). DNA of the CDR3: TGTGCCAGTAGCATCGGGACTAGCGGGACCTACGAGCAGTACTTC. Translation gives CASSIGTSGTYEQYF.

The chain links TRBV5-4 to TRBJ2-2; 8 nucleotides agree with TRBD2. Trimming cost V 4 bases and J 2 bases; bases outside gene matches: 7. This CDR3 comprises 16 residues. Germline CDR1 SGHNT, CDR2 YYREEE (reference sequence). In DNA form, the CDR3 reads TGTGCCAGCAGCAAGCCCGCGGGAGGAAACACCGGGGAGCTGTTTTTT. It yields the protein CASSKPAGGNTGELFF.

This clone occurred many times. J is TRBJ2-1 and V is TRBV5-5; 7 nucleotides align to TRBD1. Germline CDR1 is SGHKS and CDR2 is YYEKEE (reference sequence). The CDR3 has 15 residues. The junction had 13 bases not matched to a gene; V was cut back by 4 bases and J by 9 bases. The chain's CDR3 is CASSRRQLTGLEQFF. The CDR3 DNA reads TGTGCCAGCAGCCGAAGACAACTGACAGGGCTTGAGCAGTTCTTC.

The CDR3, as DNA: TGTGCCAGCCTACTTCGGACTGAGGATGGCTACACCTTC. It yields the protein CASLLRTEDGYTF. The rearrangement links TRBV28 to TRBJ1-2; unclear D gene. The CDR3 is 13 amino acids. Between the trimmed V and J ends, which lost 8 bases and 6 bases, there was a span of 16 bases. In germline, CDR1 is MDHEN, CDR2 SYDVKM.

The chain uses TRBV19 and TRBJ1-5; D is perhaps TRBD1 (6 bases). Trimming left V 0 bases short and J 4 bases short, with 10 bases between. CDR1 is LNHDA and CDR2 is SQIVND in the germline V gene (reference sequence). The CDR3 consists of 15 residues. The CDR3 spells CASSIDRGSNQPQHF. For the CDR3, the DNA is TGTGCCAGTAGTATAGATAGGGGGAGTAATCAGCCCCAGCATTTT.

J is TRBJ1-1 and V is TRBV18; maybe TRBD1 (5 bases). There are 14 residues in the CDR3. Germline values: CDR1 KGHSH, CDR2 LQKENI. V lost 4 bases and J lost 3, with 12 bases in between. CDR3 bases: TGTGCCAGCTCACAACAGGTGTCGTACACTGAAGCTTTCTTT. Translation: CASSQQVSYTEAFF. The variable domain in full, with the rest retrieved from reference TRBV18 and TRBJ1-1, is NAGVMQNPRHLVRRRGQEARLRCSPMKGHSHVYWYRQLPEEGLKFMVYLQKENIIDESGMPKERFSAEFPKEGPSILRIQQVVRGDSAAYFCASSQQVSYTEAFFGQGTRLTVV.

The chain couples TRBV3-1 (or the pseudogene TRBV3-2) to TRBJ1-2; D is undetermined. The germline gives CDR1 LGHDT, CDR2 YNNKEL (reference sequence). V lost 2 bases, J lost 6 bases, and 10 bases lay in between. The CDR3 extends over 13 amino acids. The CDR3 region is CASSQSYGDGYTF. CDR3 sequence (DNA): TGTGCCAGCAGCCAATCCTACGGGGATGGCTACACCTTC.